What follows is one T cell receptor (beta chain) and its context. Library preparation (for TCRbeta) was performed with unique molecular identifiers. In TCRdb, the PCR reads were re-called with MiXCR into one record per CDR3 protein. Of roughly 300,000 distinct CDR3 sequences detected, approximately 10% appear once; the ten largest clones hold 2% to 2.5%. This sample is part of a study of T-cell reconstitution after alpha-beta-depleted transplantation in children. Sequenced here: PBMCs from the stem cell graft donor, sampled from the stem cell graft. The sequence derives from a human donor who donated a stem cell graft to a child with acute lymphoblastic leukemia.

CDR3 residues: CASSSNPTRSGEQFF. Written as DNA, the CDR3 is TGTGCCAGCAGCTCGAACCCGACTAGAAGTGGTGAGCAGTTCTTC. This rearrangement joins TRBV7-8 to TRBJ2-1; tentatively, D is TRBD2 (6 bases). The CDR3 contains 15 residues. V was trimmed by 4 bases and J by 9 bases, leaving 19 bases between them. Germline V gene sequence: CDR1 SGHVS, CDR2 FQNEAQ.